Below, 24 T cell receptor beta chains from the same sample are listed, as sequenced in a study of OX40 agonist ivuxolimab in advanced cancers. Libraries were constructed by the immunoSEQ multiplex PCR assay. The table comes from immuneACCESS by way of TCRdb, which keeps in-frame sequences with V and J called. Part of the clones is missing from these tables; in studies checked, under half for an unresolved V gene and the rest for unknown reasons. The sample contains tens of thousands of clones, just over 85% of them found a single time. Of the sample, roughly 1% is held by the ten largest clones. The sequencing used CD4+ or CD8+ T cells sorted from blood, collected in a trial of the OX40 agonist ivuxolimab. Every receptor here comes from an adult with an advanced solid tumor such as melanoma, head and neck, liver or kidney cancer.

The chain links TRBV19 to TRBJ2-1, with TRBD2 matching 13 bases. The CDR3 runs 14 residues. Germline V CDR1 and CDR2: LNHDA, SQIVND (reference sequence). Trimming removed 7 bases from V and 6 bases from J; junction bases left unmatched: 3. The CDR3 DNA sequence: TGTGCCAGTATCCGGACTAGCGGGGGCAATGAGCAGTTCTTC. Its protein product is CASIRTSGGNEQFF.

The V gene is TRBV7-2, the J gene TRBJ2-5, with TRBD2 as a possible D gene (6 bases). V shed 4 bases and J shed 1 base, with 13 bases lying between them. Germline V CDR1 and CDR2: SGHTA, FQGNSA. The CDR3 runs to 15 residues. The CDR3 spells CASSSIGLLQETQYF. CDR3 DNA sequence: TGTGCCAGCAGCTCGATCGGACTACTCCAAGAGACCCAGTACTTC.

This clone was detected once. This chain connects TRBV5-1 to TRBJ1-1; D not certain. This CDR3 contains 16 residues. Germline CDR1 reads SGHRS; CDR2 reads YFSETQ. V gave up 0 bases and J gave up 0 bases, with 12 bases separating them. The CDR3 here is CASSLGLPGMNTEAFF. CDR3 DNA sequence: TGCGCCAGCAGCTTGGGTCTGCCGGGGATGAACACTGAAGCTTTCTTT. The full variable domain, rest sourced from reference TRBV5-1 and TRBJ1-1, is KAGVTQTPRYLIKTRGQQVTLSCSPISGHRSVSWYQQTPGQGLQFLFEYFSETQRNKGNFPGRFSGRQFSNSRSEMNVSTLELGDSALYLCASSLGLPGMNTEAFFGQGTRLTVV.

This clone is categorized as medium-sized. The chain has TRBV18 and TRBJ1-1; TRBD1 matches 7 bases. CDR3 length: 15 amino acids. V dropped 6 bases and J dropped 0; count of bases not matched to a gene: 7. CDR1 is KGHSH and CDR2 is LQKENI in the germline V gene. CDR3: CASSQEGAMNTEAFF. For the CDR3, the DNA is TGTGCCAGCTCCCAGGAGGGGGCCATGAACACTGAAGCTTTCTTT. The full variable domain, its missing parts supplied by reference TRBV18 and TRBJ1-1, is NAGVMQNPRHLVRRRGQEARLRCSPMKGHSHVYWYRQLPEEGLKFMVYLQKENIIDESGMPKERFSAEFPKEGPSILRIQQVVRGDSAAYFCASSQEGAMNTEAFFGQGTRLTVV.

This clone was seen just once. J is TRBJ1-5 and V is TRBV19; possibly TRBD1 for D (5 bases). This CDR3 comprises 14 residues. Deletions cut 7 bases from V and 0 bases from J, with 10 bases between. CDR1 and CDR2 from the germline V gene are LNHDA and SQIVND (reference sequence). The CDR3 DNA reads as TGTGCCAGTACGGGGGGATATAGCAATCAGCCCCAGCATTTT. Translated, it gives CASTGGYSNQPQHF.

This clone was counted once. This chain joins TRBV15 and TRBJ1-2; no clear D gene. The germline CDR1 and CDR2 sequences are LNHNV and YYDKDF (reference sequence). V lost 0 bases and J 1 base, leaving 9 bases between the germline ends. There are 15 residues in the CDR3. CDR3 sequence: CATSRDKAINYGYTF. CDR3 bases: TGTGCCACCAGCAGAGATAAGGCAATTAACTATGGCTACACCTTC. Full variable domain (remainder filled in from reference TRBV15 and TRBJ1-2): DAMVIQNPRYQVTQFGKPVTLSCSQTLNHNVMYWYQQKSSQAPKLLFHYYDKDFNNEADTPDNFQSRRPNTSFCFLDIRSPGLGDTAMYLCATSRDKAINYGYTFGSGTRLTVV.

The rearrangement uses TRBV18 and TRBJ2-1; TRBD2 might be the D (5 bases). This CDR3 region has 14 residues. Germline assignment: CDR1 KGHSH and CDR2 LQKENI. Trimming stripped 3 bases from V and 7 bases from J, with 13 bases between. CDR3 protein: CASSPSTRVNEQFF. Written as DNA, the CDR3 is TGTGCCAGCTCACCTAGTACTAGGGTAAATGAGCAGTTCTTC.

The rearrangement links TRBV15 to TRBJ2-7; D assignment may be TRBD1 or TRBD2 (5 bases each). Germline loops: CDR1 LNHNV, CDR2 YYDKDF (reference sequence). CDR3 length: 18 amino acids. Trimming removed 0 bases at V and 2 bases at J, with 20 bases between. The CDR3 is CATSRDPPRWGNTYEQYF. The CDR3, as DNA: TGTGCCACCAGCAGAGATCCACCGCGTTGGGGGAATACCTACGAGCAGTACTTC. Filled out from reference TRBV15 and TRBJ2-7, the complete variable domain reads DAMVIQNPRYQVTQFGKPVTLSCSQTLNHNVMYWYQQKSSQAPKLLFHYYDKDFNNEADTPDNFQSRRPNTSFCFLDIRSPGLGDTAMYLCATSRDPPRWGNTYEQYFGPGTRLTVT.

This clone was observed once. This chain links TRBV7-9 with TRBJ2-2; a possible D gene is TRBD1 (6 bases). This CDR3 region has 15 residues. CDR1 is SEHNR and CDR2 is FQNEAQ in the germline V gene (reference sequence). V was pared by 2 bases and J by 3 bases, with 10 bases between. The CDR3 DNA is TGTGCCAGCAGCTTATCAGGGGTGGACACCGGGGAGCTGTTTTTT. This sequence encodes CASSLSGVDTGELFF.

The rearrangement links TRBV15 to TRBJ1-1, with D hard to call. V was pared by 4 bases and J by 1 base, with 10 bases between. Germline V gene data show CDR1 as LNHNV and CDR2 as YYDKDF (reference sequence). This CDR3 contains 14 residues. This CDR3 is CATSTGRGNTEAFF. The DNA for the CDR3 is TGTGCCACCAGCACCGGACGGGGGAACACTGAAGCTTTCTTT.

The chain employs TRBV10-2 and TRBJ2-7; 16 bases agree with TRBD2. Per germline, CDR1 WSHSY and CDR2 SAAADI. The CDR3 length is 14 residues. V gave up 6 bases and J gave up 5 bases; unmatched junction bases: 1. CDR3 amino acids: CASRGTSGGDEQYF. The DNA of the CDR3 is TGCGCCAGCAGGGGGACTAGCGGGGGGGACGAGCAGTACTTC.

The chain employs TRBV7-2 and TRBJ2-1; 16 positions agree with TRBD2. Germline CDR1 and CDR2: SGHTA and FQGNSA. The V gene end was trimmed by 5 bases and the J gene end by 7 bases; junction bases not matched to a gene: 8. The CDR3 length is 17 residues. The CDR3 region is CASSLRGLAGGLNEQFF. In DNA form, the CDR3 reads TGTGCCAGCAGCCTCAGGGGACTAGCGGGGGGGCTGAATGAGCAGTTCTTC.

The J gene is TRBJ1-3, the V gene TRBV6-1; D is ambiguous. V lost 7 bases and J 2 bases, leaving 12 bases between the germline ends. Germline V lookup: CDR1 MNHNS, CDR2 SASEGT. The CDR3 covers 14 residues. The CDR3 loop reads CASTHGLPGNTIYF. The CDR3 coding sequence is TGTGCCAGCACCCACGGGCTCCCTGGAAACACCATATATTTT.

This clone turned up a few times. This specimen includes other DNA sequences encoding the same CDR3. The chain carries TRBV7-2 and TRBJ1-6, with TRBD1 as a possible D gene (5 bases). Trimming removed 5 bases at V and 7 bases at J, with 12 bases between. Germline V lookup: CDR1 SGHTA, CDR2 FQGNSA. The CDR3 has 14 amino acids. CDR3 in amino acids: CASSPWGGNSPLHF. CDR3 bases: TGTGCCAGCAGCCCCTGGGGCGGAAATTCACCCCTCCACTTT.

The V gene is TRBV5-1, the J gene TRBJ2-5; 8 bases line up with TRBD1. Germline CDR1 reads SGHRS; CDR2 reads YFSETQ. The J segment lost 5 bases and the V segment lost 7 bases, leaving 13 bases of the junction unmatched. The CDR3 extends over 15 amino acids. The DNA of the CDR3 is TGCGCCAGCTCCGGACAGGGAATTAGCTTCGAGACCCAGTACTTC. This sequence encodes CASSGQGISFETQYF.

The CDR3: CASSLLAGRSDTQYF. The CDR3 nucleotides read TGTGCCAGCAGCTTACTAGCGGGGAGGTCAGATACGCAGTATTTT. The chain carries TRBV5-5 and TRBJ2-3; 10 nucleotides line up with TRBD2. CDR1 and CDR2 from the germline V gene are SGHKS and YYEKEE (reference sequence). The CDR3 totals 15 residues. The ends lost 2 bases at V and 4 bases at J; junction bases unmatched: 4.

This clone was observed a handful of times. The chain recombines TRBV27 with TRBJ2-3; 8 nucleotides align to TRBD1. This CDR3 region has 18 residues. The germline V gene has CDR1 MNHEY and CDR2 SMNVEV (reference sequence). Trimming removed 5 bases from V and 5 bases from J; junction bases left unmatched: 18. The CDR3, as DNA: TGTGCCAGCAGTCTTACCGGAGGGTACAGGGGGACCGTAGATACGCAGTATTTT. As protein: CASSLTGGYRGTVDTQYF.

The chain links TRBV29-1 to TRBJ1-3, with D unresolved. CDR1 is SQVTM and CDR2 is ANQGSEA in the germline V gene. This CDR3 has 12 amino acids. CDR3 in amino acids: CSVTYSGNTIYF. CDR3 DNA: TGCAGTGTTACTTACTCTGGAAACACCATATATTTT.

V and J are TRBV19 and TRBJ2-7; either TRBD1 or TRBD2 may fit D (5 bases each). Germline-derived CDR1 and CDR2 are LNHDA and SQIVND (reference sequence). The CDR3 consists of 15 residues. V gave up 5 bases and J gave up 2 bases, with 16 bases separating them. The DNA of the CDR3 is TGTGCCAGTAGTCCAGGGACGGTCTTAGCCTACGAGCAGTACTTC. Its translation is CASSPGTVLAYEQYF.

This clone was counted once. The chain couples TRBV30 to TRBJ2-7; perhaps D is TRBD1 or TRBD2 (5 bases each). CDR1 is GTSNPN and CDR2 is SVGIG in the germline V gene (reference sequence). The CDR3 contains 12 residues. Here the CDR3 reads CAGLRVGDEQYF. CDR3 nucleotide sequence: TGTGCTGGCCTCAGGGTGGGGGACGAGCAGTACTTC.

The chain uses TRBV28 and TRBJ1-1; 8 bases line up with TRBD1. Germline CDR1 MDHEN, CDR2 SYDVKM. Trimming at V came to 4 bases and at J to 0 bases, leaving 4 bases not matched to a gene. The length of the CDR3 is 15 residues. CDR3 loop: CASSSQGAMNTEAFF. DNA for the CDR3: TGTGCCAGCAGTTCTCAGGGGGCGATGAACACTGAAGCTTTCTTT.

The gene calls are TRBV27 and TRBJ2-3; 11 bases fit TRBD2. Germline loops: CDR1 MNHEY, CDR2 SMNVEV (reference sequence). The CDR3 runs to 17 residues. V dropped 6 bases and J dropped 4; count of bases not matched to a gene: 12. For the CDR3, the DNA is TGTGCCAGCAGATCTGGTATAGCGGGGGGGAGGGCAGATACGCAGTATTTT. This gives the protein CASRSGIAGGRADTQYF.

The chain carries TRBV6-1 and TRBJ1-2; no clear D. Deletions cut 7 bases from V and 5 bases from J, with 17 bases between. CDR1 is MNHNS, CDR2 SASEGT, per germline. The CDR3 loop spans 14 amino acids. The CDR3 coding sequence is TGTGCCAGCAAAACCGGAACTGCCTCTTATGGCTACACCTTC. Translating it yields CASKTGTASYGYTF.

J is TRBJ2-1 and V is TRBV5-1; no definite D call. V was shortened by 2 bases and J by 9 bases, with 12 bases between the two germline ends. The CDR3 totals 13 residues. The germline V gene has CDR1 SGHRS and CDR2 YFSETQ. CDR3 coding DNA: TGCGCCAGCAGCTTTTTACGAGCAAGTGAGCAGTTCTTC. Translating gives CASSFLRASEQFF.